This T cell receptor beta chain comes out of a study of T-cell memory formation after mild COVID-19. Of note for this clonotype: Antigen: not known.

The study, taken as a whole, reports: Later expanders leaned CD4+, whereas clones that contracted between day 15 and 85 were balanced CD4/CD8.

MiXCR, run by TCRdb on the 5' RACE reads, gives a single entry per CDR3 protein. The profile shows hundreds of thousands of distinct CDR3 sequences, about 20% of them singletons. CDR1 and CDR2 from the germline V gene are DFQATT and SNEGSKA (reference sequence). V lost 3 bases to trimming and J lost 0 bases, with 11 bases between them. The CDR3 runs 14 residues. This receptor was identified in an adult woman who had mild COVID-19 (a few samples of this study predate the infection). Cell type and time point are not known. The material sequenced was PBMCs or a T cell subset sorted from them (not recorded which). The V gene is TRBV20-1, the J gene TRBJ1-2; no clear D gene. As DNA, the CDR3 is TGCAGTGCTAGTCACGGACGAGCTAACTATGGCTACACCTTC. Its translation is CSASHGRANYGYTF.